These 30 T cell receptor beta chains came from one sample sequenced in a study of blood T cells in healthy people across ages. A second PCR, run for roughly 6 to 11 cycles, used a sample-barcoded 5' primer plus a J-beta primer mix. TCRdb redid the calling of the 5' RACE reads with MiXCR, one entry per CDR3 protein. The table shows roughly 2 million distinct CDR3 sequences, with roughly 49% occurring only once. Source material: blood. Source of these receptors: a woman in her thirties or forties in good health.

The gene calls are TRBV12-3 or TRBV12-4 and TRBJ2-3; perhaps TRBD2 as D (6 bases). Trimming stripped 5 bases from V and 4 bases from J, with 19 bases between. The CDR3 runs to 16 residues. Written as DNA, the CDR3 is TGTGCCAGCAGTCATTGGGACTCCCGAGGGGCAGATACGCAGTATTTT. Translation gives CASSHWDSRGADTQYF.

V is TRBV6-5 and J is TRBJ1-1, with TRBD1 matching over 8 bases. V shed 4 bases, J shed 5 bases, and the junction held 12 bases outside the gene matches. This CDR3 has 16 amino acids. Per the germline V gene, CDR1 is MNHEY and CDR2 is SVGAGI. The CDR3 DNA reads TGTGCCAGCAGTTCCCCGTCAGGGGGCGGTGAAACTGAAGCTTTCTTT. This sequence encodes CASSSPSGGGETEAFF.

Of note for this clonotype: A junction boundary mismatches the germline segment, possibly from a read error. The CDR3 coding sequence is TGTGCCAGCATCTTACAGCCCCCAGAGGACACTGAAGCTTTCTTT. It codes for CASILQPPEDTEAFF. The chain uses TRBV7-4 and TRBJ1-1; no clear D gene. CDR1 and CDR2 (germline): SGHVT, SQSDAQ. This CDR3 contains 15 residues.

This chain connects TRBV4-3 to TRBJ2-3; 16 positions match TRBD2. Germline CDR1 reads LGHNA; CDR2 reads YSLEER. The CDR3 runs to 20 residues. The V and J ends lost 0 bases and 4 bases, in that order; junction bases with no gene match: 10. CDR3 coding DNA: TGCGCCAGCAGCCAAGATTTAGGGACTAGCGGGGGGGCCGTGGCAGATACGCAGTATTTT. This codes for CASSQDLGTSGGAVADTQYF.

V usage is TRBV7-2 and J usage is TRBJ2-3, with D unresolved. CDR1 and CDR2 from the germline V gene are SGHTA and FQGNSA. Trimming took 6 bases from V and 6 from J, leaving 13 bases between them. The CDR3 is 13 amino acids. In nucleotides, the CDR3 is TGTGCCAGCAGGTACACATCCGGGGATACGCAGTATTTT. Its translation is CASRYTSGDTQYF.

The chain couples TRBV6-6 to TRBJ2-5, with TRBD2 as a possible D gene (6 bases). CDR1 and CDR2 from the germline V gene are MNHNY and SVGAGI (reference sequence). The length of the CDR3 is 14 residues. V was cut by 10 bases and J by 5 bases, with 20 bases left in between. The CDR3 nucleotides read TGTGCCACCGCCGGGGGACTCCACGTTGAGACCCAGTACTTC. Protein sequence: CATAGGLHVETQYF.

The V and J genes are TRBV9 and TRBJ2-7; a possible D gene is TRBD1 (6 bases). Germline values: CDR1 SGDLS, CDR2 YYNGEE. The length of the CDR3 is 14 residues. V lost 6 bases, J lost 7 bases, and 20 bases lay in between. Here the CDR3 DNA reads TGTGCCAGCACCCCAGGGGCCTCGCTGAGTGAGCAGTACTTC. As protein: CASTPGASLSEQYF.

V usage is TRBV7-2 and J usage is TRBJ2-1, with 14 bases fitting TRBD2. CDR1 and CDR2 from the germline V gene are SGHTA and FQGNSA. The CDR3 has 16 amino acids. J was trimmed by 13 bases and V by 5 bases; bases with no gene match: 13. The CDR3 coding sequence is TGTGCCAGCAGCCAAGCCGGGACTAGCGGGGGCCCCAAACAGTTCTTC. It yields the protein CASSQAGTSGGPKQFF. Full variable domain (outside the CDR3, taken from reference TRBV7-2 and TRBJ2-1): GAGVSQSPSNKVTEKGKDVELRCDPISGHTALYWYRQSLGQGLEFLIYFQGNSAPDKSGLPSDRFSAERTGGSVSTLTIQRTQQEDSAVYLCASSQAGTSGGPKQFFGPGTRLTVL.

CDR3 region: CAIWLFGLSYEQYF. CDR3 DNA sequence: TGTGCTATCTGGCTCTTCGGCCTCTCCTACGAGCAGTACTTC. This chain links TRBV12-5 with TRBJ2-7; D is uncertain. Germline CDR1 and CDR2: LGHNT and FRNRAP. The germline V and J ends were trimmed by 10 bases and 0 bases, with 16 bases remaining between them. The CDR3 sequence is 14 residues long.

V gene TRBV12-3 or TRBV12-4 combines with J gene TRBJ2-3; D gene ambiguous. V was trimmed by 2 bases and J by 1 base, leaving 7 bases between them. The CDR3 covers 14 residues. The CDR3 DNA reads as TGTGCCAGCAGTTTACTGGAGCGCACAGATACGCAGTATTTT. This codes for CASSLLERTDTQYF.

This clonotype was recorded a few times. The chain uses TRBV7-2 and TRBJ2-3; the D is unclear. The V end lost 2 bases, the J end lost 3 bases, and 12 bases lay between the germline ends. From germline, CDR1 is SGHTA and CDR2 FQGNSA. The CDR3 spans 15 residues. Written as DNA, the CDR3 is TGTGCCAGCAGCTTACGTCAGCCGAAAACAGATACGCAGTATTTT. Protein sequence: CASSLRQPKTDTQYF.

V gene TRBV27 combines with J gene TRBJ2-7; 8 bases are a match to TRBD2. The V and J ends lost 3 bases and 7 bases, in that order; junction bases with no gene match: 11. This CDR3 contains 15 residues. Germline V gene lookup returns CDR1 MNHEY and CDR2 SMNVEV (reference sequence). CDR3 sequence: CASSLGAGGYNEQYF. The CDR3 DNA follows: TGTGCCAGCAGTTTGGGTGCGGGGGGCTACAATGAGCAGTACTTC.

The chain is built from TRBV9 and TRBJ2-3; no definite D call. The CDR3 covers 13 residues. Germline V gene data show CDR1 as SGDLS and CDR2 as YYNGEE. With 3 bases removed from V and 5 bases from J, the gap between germline ends came to 10 bases. The CDR3 loop is CASSGWEGDTQYF. The CDR3 DNA sequence: TGTGCCAGCAGCGGGTGGGAAGGAGATACGCAGTATTTT.

The chain joins TRBV28 to TRBJ1-5; 7 bases align to TRBD1. The V gene's germline CDR1 is MDHEN and CDR2 SYDVKM. The CDR3 length is 14 residues. The V segment lost 10 bases and the J segment 5 bases; nucleotides outside the gene matches: 11. The CDR3 spells CAIKRDSYYQPQHF. The CDR3 nucleotides read TGTGCCATTAAGAGGGACAGCTACTATCAGCCCCAGCATTTT.

The V call is TRBV13, the J call TRBJ2-1, with 7 bases that match TRBD2. This CDR3 contains 15 residues. The V and J ends lost 6 bases and 0 bases, in that order; junction bases with no gene match: 5. CDR1 and CDR2 (germline): PRHDT, FYEKMQ (reference sequence). CDR3 in DNA: TGTGCCAGCAGGCTACCGGGAGGCTCCTACAATGAGCAGTTCTTC. Protein sequence: CASRLPGGSYNEQFF.

In its sample, this clonotype was seen a few times. This rearrangement joins TRBV9 to TRBJ2-1, with D hard to call. CDR3 length: 15 residues. Trimming shortened V by 5 bases and J by 0 bases, and 12 bases separated the two germline ends. The germline V gene has CDR1 SGDLS and CDR2 YYNGEE. The CDR3 reads CASSPHRSSYNEQFF. CDR3 DNA sequence: TGTGCCAGCAGTCCACACCGAAGCTCCTACAATGAGCAGTTCTTC.

This clonotype came up a few times. The rearrangement joins TRBV5-6 to TRBJ2-1, with D uncertain. The CDR3 is 12 residues long. V lost 2 bases and J lost 9, with 9 bases in between. Germline CDR1 reads SGHDT; CDR2 reads YYEEEE. CDR3 loop: CASSLYLGEQFF. In DNA form, the CDR3 reads TGTGCCAGCAGCTTATACCTGGGTGAGCAGTTCTTC.

The chain uses TRBV6-2 or TRBV6-3 and TRBJ2-3, with D perhaps being TRBD1 or TRBD2 (6 bases each). This CDR3 is built from 15 residues. V lost 4 bases, J lost 3 bases, and 14 bases lay in between. Germline V gene sequence: CDR1 MNHEY, CDR2 SVGEGT. CDR3 residues: CASSLFGGATDTQYF. The CDR3 nucleotides are TGTGCCAGCAGTTTGTTCGGGGGCGCGACAGATACGCAGTATTTT.

V gene TRBV10-3 combines with J gene TRBJ1-5; 9 bases line up with TRBD1. Germline-derived CDR1 and CDR2 are ENHRY and SYGVKD. V lost 6 bases and J lost 2; bases outside the gene matches: 2. This CDR3 is 14 amino acids long. CDR3 protein: CAISRDRGNQPQHF. The CDR3 nucleotides read TGTGCCATCAGCAGGGACAGGGGCAATCAGCCCCAGCATTTT.

V and J are TRBV28 and TRBJ2-1; 7 bases align to TRBD2. This CDR3 region has 14 residues. Trimming took 5 bases from V and 5 from J; bases not matched to a gene: 6. The germline gives CDR1 MDHEN, CDR2 SYDVKM. CDR3 sequence reads: CASSLSGDNNEQFF. In DNA form, the CDR3 reads TGTGCCAGCAGTCTGAGCGGGGATAACAATGAGCAGTTCTTC. The complete variable domain, with remaining parts taken from reference TRBV28 and TRBJ2-1, reads DVKVTQSSRYLVKRTGEKVFLECVQDMDHENMFWYRQDPGLGLRLIYFSYDVKMKEKGDIPEGYSVSREKKERFSLILESASTNQTSMYLCASSLSGDNNEQFFGPGTRLTVL.

The chain links TRBV20-1 to TRBJ2-1, with D hard to call. With 0 bases removed from V and 0 bases from J, the gap between germline ends came to 9 bases. Germline assignment: CDR1 DFQATT and CDR2 SNEGSKA (reference sequence). The CDR3 consists of 15 residues. The CDR3 is CSARDRFYSYNEQFF. CDR3 in DNA: TGCAGTGCTAGAGACAGGTTTTACTCCTACAATGAGCAGTTCTTC.

The gene calls are TRBV3-1 and TRBJ2-5; TRBD2 matches 12 bases. Per the germline V gene, CDR1 is LGHDT and CDR2 is YNNKEL (reference sequence). V was clipped by 3 bases and J by 5 bases; unmatched bases: 13. The CDR3 totals 18 residues. The CDR3: CASSHSTPGTSGPETQYF. The CDR3 region has the DNA TGTGCCAGCAGCCATTCTACGCCGGGGACTAGCGGGCCGGAGACCCAGTACTTC.

The J gene is TRBJ2-1, the V gene TRBV29-1; D is undetermined. The CDR3 totals 12 residues. CDR1 is SQVTM and CDR2 is ANQGSEA in the germline V gene. V was trimmed by 8 bases and J by 10 bases, leaving 18 bases between them. CDR3 loop: CSIHSESYEQFF. DNA of the CDR3: TGCAGCATACACTCCGAGTCCTACGAGCAGTTCTTC.

The rearrangement links TRBV7-2 to TRBJ1-2; D not resolved. The CDR3 runs 15 residues. V gave up 4 bases and J gave up 4 bases, with 16 bases separating them. Germline CDR1 reads SGHTA; CDR2 reads FQGNSA. CDR3 nucleotides: TGTGCCAGCAGCTCTCTCCCGACGGGAACCTATGGCTACACCTTC. Protein sequence: CASSSLPTGTYGYTF.

This chain connects TRBV20-1 to TRBJ1-2; 8 bases match TRBD1. CDR1 is DFQATT, CDR2 SNEGSKA, per germline (reference sequence). The V and J ends lost 3 bases and 4 bases, in that order; junction bases with no gene match: 7. This CDR3 is built from 14 residues. The CDR3 sequence: CSASRDRKPYGYTF. CDR3 sequence (DNA): TGCAGTGCTAGCCGGGACAGGAAACCCTATGGCTACACCTTC.

The rearrangement joins TRBV15 to TRBJ2-1; 9 positions match TRBD1. CDR3 length: 15 residues. The germline V gene encodes CDR1 LNHNV and CDR2 YYDKDF (reference sequence). J lost 1 base, V lost 4 bases, and 2 bases had no gene match. The CDR3 loop reads CATSTGQGSYNEQFF. CDR3 sequence (DNA): TGTGCCACCAGCACCGGACAGGGGTCCTACAATGAGCAGTTCTTC. Using reference TRBV15 and TRBJ2-1 for the parts outside the CDR3, the full variable domain is DAMVIQNPRYQVTQFGKPVTLSCSQTLNHNVMYWYQQKSSQAPKLLFHYYDKDFNNEADTPDNFQSRRPNTSFCFLDIRSPGLGDTAMYLCATSTGQGSYNEQFFGPGTRLTVL.

This clonotype was detected once. The J gene is TRBJ2-5, the V gene TRBV28, with D possibly matching TRBD1 (5 bases). Germline values: CDR1 MDHEN, CDR2 SYDVKM. The CDR3 spans 14 residues. V was shortened by 5 bases and J by 5 bases, with 15 bases between the two germline ends. The DNA for the CDR3 is TGTGCCAGCAGTGTAGGGTATGGGGCGGAGACCCAGTACTTC. It translates to CASSVGYGAETQYF.

This chain uses TRBV27 with TRBJ2-1; weak D call: TRBD2 (7 bases). V lost 2 bases, J lost 0 bases, and 23 bases lay in between. This CDR3 is built from 20 residues. Germline CDR1 reads MNHEY; CDR2 reads SMNVEV (reference sequence). In nucleotides, the CDR3 is TGTGCCAGCAGTTTAAGTTCCCTGCGCAGGGGACTAAGCTCCTACAATGAGCAGTTCTTC. Amino acid sequence: CASSLSSLRRGLSSYNEQFF.

The rearrangement joins TRBV18 to TRBJ2-5, with a tentative D call TRBD2 (7 bases). CDR1 KGHSH and CDR2 LQKENI come from the germline V gene. V was clipped by 4 bases and J by 2 bases, with 17 bases between them. The CDR3 is 16 residues long. DNA of the CDR3: TGTGCCAGCTCACGAGGGGCGGGGGCCATTCAAGAGACCCAGTACTTC. Translation gives CASSRGAGAIQETQYF.

The chain combines TRBV5-5 with TRBJ2-7; D is undetermined. Per the germline V gene, CDR1 is SGHKS and CDR2 is YYEKEE (reference sequence). The length of the CDR3 is 15 residues. With 0 bases removed from V and 2 bases from J, the gap between germline ends came to 12 bases. CDR3 region: CASSLGTDYTYEQYF. In DNA form, the CDR3 reads TGTGCCAGCAGCTTGGGGACGGATTACACCTACGAGCAGTACTTC.